This TCR beta chain was captured by sequencing in a study of CD8+ T cells in alopecia areata. Points from the study as a whole: Affected lesional scalp, above all in alopecia totalis/universalis, was more clonal than normal scalp. Resident alphabeta T cells of normal skin are also sequenced in scalp samples. It was less clear whether patients shared TCRs than it was in mice, possibly because of HLA.

cDNA serving as the sequencing template came from extracted, reverse transcribed RNA. Libraries were prepared by immunoSEQ multiplex PCR; TCRdb keeps only in-frame clonotypes and omits some of them. The data show under 250,000 clones, just over 55% seen once. The sorting of PBMCs gave CD4+ and CD8+ T cells. For this clone: The antigen is unknown.

After removal of 0 bases from V and 9 bases from J, the junction contained 10 bases not matched to a gene. Looked up from germline, CDR1 is SGDLS and CDR2 is YYNGEE. The CDR3 loop spans 16 amino acids. The sequenced material came from CD8+ T cells sorted from blood. This chain connects TRBV9 to TRBJ2-1, with 9 bases identical to TRBD2. This TCR came from a human donor in good health. The CDR3 sequence: CASSVAGGGAGREQFF. Written as DNA, the CDR3 is TGTGCCAGCAGCGTAGCTGGCGGGGGGGCCGGGCGTGAGCAGTTCTTC.